The 9 T cell receptor beta chains listed next were all sequenced from one sample in a study of control samples from healthy donors and cancer patients. Method: immunoSEQ multiplex PCR; TCRdb's copy keeps in-frame clones and lacks some. The profile shows about 230,000 clones, over 75% of them singletons. Sequencing was carried out using PBMCs. The receptors were gathered from an older woman with lung cancer.

The J gene is TRBJ2-2, the V gene TRBV6-1; D is possibly TRBD2 (6 bases). V dropped 1 base and J dropped 0 bases, with 6 bases sitting between them. The length of the CDR3 is 15 residues. Germline lookup yields CDR1 MNHNS and CDR2 SASEGT. Here the CDR3 reads CASSEGGANTGELFF. The CDR3 nucleotides are TGTGCCAGCAGTGAAGGGGGGGCGAACACCGGGGAGCTGTTTTTT.

The chain carries TRBV19 and TRBJ1-5, with a weak D call TRBD1 (5 bases). Between the trimmed V and J ends, which lost 3 bases and 4 bases, there was a span of 10 bases. This CDR3 comprises 14 residues. Germline CDR1 and CDR2: LNHDA and SQIVND (reference sequence). The CDR3: CASSIRTLNQPQHF. The CDR3 DNA sequence: TGTGCCAGTAGTATCCGGACACTAAATCAGCCCCAGCATTTT.

The chain links TRBV9 to TRBJ1-1; no firm D call. The CDR3 has 14 amino acids. Trimming stripped 2 bases from V and 1 base from J, with 9 bases between. The germline V gene encodes CDR1 SGDLS and CDR2 YYNGEE. CDR3 loop: CASSVLGQNTEAFF. The CDR3 DNA reads as TGTGCCAGCAGCGTCCTGGGCCAGAACACTGAAGCTTTCTTT.

The gene calls are TRBV6-2 or TRBV6-3 and TRBJ2-7, with 7 bases aligning to TRBD1. V lost 6 bases, J lost 3 bases, and 2 bases stayed unmatched. Germline assignment: CDR1 MNHEY and CDR2 SVGEGT. This CDR3 has 12 residues. The CDR3 here is CASSRQGYEQYF. The CDR3 nucleotides read TGTGCCAGCAGCAGACAGGGCTACGAGCAGTACTTC.

V gene TRBV7-9 combines with J gene TRBJ1-1; D unresolved. Between the trimmed V and J ends, which lost 4 bases and 10 bases, there was a span of 13 bases. The CDR3 totals 12 residues. Germline-derived CDR1 and CDR2 are SEHNR and FQNEAQ (reference sequence). The CDR3 DNA reads TGTGCCAGCAGCTCTGATACGCTAGGAGCTTTCTTT. Protein sequence: CASSSDTLGAFF.

This chain links TRBV19 with TRBJ1-5; TRBD1 is a possible D gene (6 bases). This CDR3 region has 14 residues. CDR1 and CDR2 (germline): LNHDA, SQIVND (reference sequence). V gave up 10 bases and J gave up 7 bases, with 20 bases separating them. This chain's CDR3 is CATSFTGWGQPQHF. In DNA form, the CDR3 reads TGTGCCACCTCATTTACAGGGTGGGGACAGCCCCAGCATTTT.

J is TRBJ1-1 and V is TRBV4-2; D perhaps matches TRBD1 (6 bases). Trimming removed 4 bases at V and 4 bases at J, with 13 bases between. Germline values: CDR1 LGHNA, CDR2 YNFKEQ. The CDR3 has 14 amino acids. The CDR3 bases are TGTGCCAGCAGCCTGGGGGGCAGCGGCACTGAAGCTTTCTTT. Amino acid sequence: CASSLGGSGTEAFF.

The chain recombines TRBV9 with TRBJ2-7; D possibly corresponds to TRBD2 (5 bases). The V and J ends lost 3 bases and 2 bases respectively, with 12 bases between them. This CDR3 comprises 14 residues. Germline assignment: CDR1 SGDLS and CDR2 YYNGEE. CDR3: CASSAPASPYEQYF. In DNA form, the CDR3 reads TGTGCCAGCAGCGCCCCAGCTAGCCCCTACGAGCAGTACTTC.

The rearrangement uses TRBV12-3 or TRBV12-4 and TRBJ2-1; 7 nucleotides agree with TRBD1. V trimming: 5 bases; J trimming: 7 bases; junction bases outside the gene matches: 5. CDR3 length: 13 residues. The CDR3 sequence: CASSKGAGNEQFF. The CDR3 coding sequence is TGTGCCAGCAGTAAGGGGGCTGGGAATGAGCAGTTCTTC.